These 16 T cell receptor beta chains originate from one sample sequenced in a study of post-analysis software for immune sequencing data. Study-wide results and limits: Controls had lower frequencies than patients of 4 or 5 TRBV segments, which included TRBV5-6, TRBV5-1 and TRBV20-1.

cDNA libraries for TCR beta contained unique molecular identifiers. From the PCR reads, TCRdb called clonotypes with MiXCR, one entry per CDR3 protein. The table has approximately 630,000 distinct CDR3 sequences, 59% seen once. Antigen specificity for these receptors is unknown. Material: blood. The receptors originated from a girl aged 2-10 years with multiple sclerosis.

This clonotype has more than one count but fewer than ten. The CDR3 is CSASLAGEETQYF. Written as DNA, the CDR3 is TGCAGTGCTAGTCTAGCGGGGGAAGAGACCCAGTACTTC. The V gene is TRBV20-1, the J gene TRBJ2-5, with TRBD2 matching over 10 bases. The germline gives CDR1 DFQATT, CDR2 SNEGSKA (reference sequence). This CDR3 contains 13 residues. Trimming cost V 3 bases and J 3 bases; bases outside gene matches: 1.

The chain has TRBV18 and TRBJ2-4; 7 bases match TRBD1. The J call is in doubt because the DNA end fits TRBJ2-7 better. CDR1 and CDR2 (germline): KGHSH, LQKENI. The CDR3 runs 14 residues. The CDR3 here is CASSPGQRPYEQYF. For the CDR3, the DNA is TGTGCCAGCTCCCCGGGACAGCGTCCCTACGAGCAGTACTTC.

V gene TRBV19 combines with J gene TRBJ1-2; the match to TRBD1 covers 7 bases. Germline V gene sequence: CDR1 LNHDA, CDR2 SQIVND (reference sequence). V lost 4 bases, J lost 7 bases, and 6 bases stayed unmatched. The CDR3 spans 13 residues. The CDR3 coding sequence is TGTGCCAGTAGTACAGACAGGGAGATTGGCTACACCTTC. Translation: CASSTDREIGYTF.

The rearrangement uses TRBV7-9 and TRBJ1-2, with 9 bases fitting TRBD1. Germline V gene lookup returns CDR1 SEHNR and CDR2 FQNEAQ (reference sequence). This CDR3 is 14 amino acids long. Trimming took 0 bases from V and 6 from J; bases not matched to a gene: 2. In DNA form, the CDR3 reads TGTGCCAGCAGCTTAGCGGGACAGGGCCATGGCTACACCTTC. Translated: CASSLAGQGHGYTF.

This clonotype has just a few counts. V and J are TRBV29-1 and TRBJ2-1; TRBD2 aligns across 7 bases. V gave up 4 bases and J gave up 10 bases; unmatched junction bases: 10. Looked up from germline, CDR1 is SQVTM and CDR2 is ANQGSEA. This CDR3 has 13 residues. CDR3: CSVVPRWEGEQFF. In DNA, the CDR3 is TGCAGCGTTGTCCCTCGATGGGAGGGGGAGCAGTTCTTC.

This rearrangement joins TRBV3-1 to TRBJ1-1, with 8 bases that match TRBD1. From germline, CDR1 is LGHDT and CDR2 YNNKEL (reference sequence). V shed 1 base, J shed 7 bases, and the junction held 8 bases outside the gene matches. This CDR3 contains 15 residues. CDR3 bases: TGTGCCAGCAGCCAAGGTTGGGGACAGGAAAGTGAAGCTTTCTTT. Protein: CASSQGWGQESEAFF.

This clonotype came up a few times. The J gene is TRBJ2-4, the V gene TRBV20-1; 7 bases are shared with TRBD2. With 3 bases clipped from V and 7 bases from J, the junction kept 6 bases outside the gene matches. The CDR3 is 13 amino acids. The germline V gene has CDR1 DFQATT and CDR2 SNEGSKA (reference sequence). The CDR3 protein is CSASQLAGNIQYF. CDR3 DNA sequence: TGCAGTGCTAGTCAGTTAGCGGGCAACATTCAGTACTTC.

The chain uses TRBV20-1 and TRBJ2-3; D possibly uses TRBD1 or TRBD2 (5 bases each). The CDR3 sequence is 16 residues long. Looked up from germline, CDR1 is DFQATT and CDR2 is SNEGSKA (reference sequence). V was pared by 0 bases and J by 2 bases, with 15 bases between. Here the CDR3 DNA reads TGCAGTGCTAGAGATCTGAGGGGCACGTACACAGATACGCAGTATTTT. Encoded protein: CSARDLRGTYTDTQYF.

This chain's CDR3 is CASSYNRDRYGGYTF. As DNA, the CDR3 is TGTGCCAGCAGTTACAACAGGGATCGATACGGTGGCTACACCTTC. The rearrangement joins TRBV6-5 to TRBJ1-2, with D perhaps TRBD1 (6 bases). This CDR3 contains 15 residues. The V and J ends lost 2 bases and 7 bases respectively, with 17 bases between them. Germline-derived CDR1 and CDR2 are MNHEY and SVGAGI.

This chain uses TRBV10-3 with TRBJ2-3; TRBD2 is a possible D gene (7 bases). The CDR3 runs 13 residues. The V gene lost 4 bases and the J gene lost 4 bases, with 9 bases spanning the gap. The germline gives CDR1 ENHRY, CDR2 SYGVKD. The DNA of the CDR3 is TGTGCCATCAGTGCGGGGGGCGCAGATACGCAGTATTTT. Translating it yields CAISAGGADTQYF.

This clonotype was seen only a few times. The junction does not match germline at one end; this may be a read error. Here the CDR3 DNA reads TGTGCCAGCAGCTTAGAGACAGGGAACACTGAAGCTTTCTTT. Its protein is CASSLETGNTEAFF. The J gene is TRBJ1-1, the V gene TRBV5-1; tentatively, D is TRBD1 (6 bases). CDR1 SGHRS and CDR2 YFSETQ come from the germline V gene. There are 14 residues in the CDR3.

The V call is TRBV9, the J call TRBJ2-1; D is possibly TRBD2 (6 bases). Germline loops: CDR1 SGDLS, CDR2 YYNGEE. The CDR3 sequence is 15 residues long. Trimming took off 2 bases at V and 7 bases at J, with 16 bases between the two ends. This CDR3 is CASSVLATSQNEQFF. Written as DNA, the CDR3 is TGTGCCAGCAGCGTCCTCGCAACTAGCCAGAATGAGCAGTTCTTC. Looking up the rest from reference TRBV9 and TRBJ2-1 gives the full variable domain: DSGVTQTPKHLITATGQRVTLRCSPRSGDLSVYWYQQSLDQGLQFLIQYYNGEERAKGNILERFSAQQFPDLHSELNLSSLELGDSALYFCASSVLATSQNEQFFGPGTRLTVL.

V and J are TRBV6-2 or TRBV6-3 and TRBJ2-7; 8 nucleotides line up with TRBD2. This CDR3 has 15 residues. CDR1 MNHEY and CDR2 SVGEGT come from the germline V gene. V dropped 2 bases and J dropped 4; count of bases not matched to a gene: 7. CDR3 nucleotides: TGTGCCAGCAGTTACCTCGGGGGGGATCCGTACGAGCAGTACTTC. Its protein is CASSYLGGDPYEQYF.

The V gene is TRBV20-1, the J gene TRBJ1-1; D gene uncertain. This CDR3 spans 12 amino acids. From germline, CDR1 is DFQATT and CDR2 SNEGSKA (reference sequence). Trimming stripped 7 bases from V and 1 base from J, with 10 bases between. CDR3 region: CSGQRGNTEAFF. In DNA form, the CDR3 reads TGCAGTGGTCAACGTGGGAACACTGAAGCTTTCTTT.

CDR3: CASSPAPRREQYF. The CDR3 DNA reads TGTGCCAGCTCACCCGCCCCCAGACGGGAGCAGTACTTC. The J gene is TRBJ2-7, the V gene TRBV18; D is uncertain. Germline V gene data show CDR1 as KGHSH and CDR2 as LQKENI. Trimming shortened V by 3 bases and J by 7 bases, and 13 bases separated the two germline ends. CDR3 size: 13 residues. The variable domain in full, completed from reference TRBV18 and TRBJ2-7, reads NAGVMQNPRHLVRRRGQEARLRCSPMKGHSHVYWYRQLPEEGLKFMVYLQKENIIDESGMPKERFSAEFPKEGPSILRIQQVVRGDSAAYFCASSPAPRREQYFGPGTRLTVT.

This clonotype came up a few times. The CDR3 DNA reads TGCAGTGCTAGAGAGCTAGCCGCTCAAGAGACCCAGTACTTC. This gives the protein CSARELAAQETQYF. The V and J genes are TRBV20-1 and TRBJ2-5, with D perhaps matching TRBD2 (5 bases). V was pared by 0 bases and J by 2 bases, with 10 bases between. This CDR3 has 14 amino acids. From germline, CDR1 is DFQATT and CDR2 SNEGSKA (reference sequence).